Presented here are 17 T cell receptor beta chains from one specimen sequenced in a study of CD8 T cells in ankylosing spondylitis. TCRdb redid the calling of the 5' RACE reads with MiXCR, one entry per CDR3 protein. This sample has about 350,000 distinct CDR3 sequences; approximately 22% occur once, and the top ten carry around 13%. Sequencing was performed on blood, either unsorted or a sorted T cell fraction (not recorded which). Every receptor here comes from a male donor with ankylosing spondylitis or in good health (not recorded which).

The rearrangement uses TRBV7-6 and TRBJ1-2, with D possibly being TRBD1 (5 bases). Between the trimmed V and J ends, which lost 2 bases and 3 bases, there was a span of 10 bases. This CDR3 is built from 14 residues. Germline-derived CDR1 and CDR2 are SGHVS and FNYEAQ. The CDR3 region has the DNA TGTGCCAGCAGCTTAACAATAGGGGACTATGGCTACACCTTC. It is translated as CASSLTIGDYGYTF. Full variable domain (outside the CDR3, taken from reference TRBV7-6 and TRBJ1-2): GAGVSQSPRYKVTKRGQDVALRCDPISGHVSLYWYRQALGQGPEFLTYFNYEAQQDKSGLPNDRFSAERPEGSISTLTIQRTEQRDSAMYRCASSLTIGDYGYTFGSGTRLTVV.

This clonotype was seen more than once but under ten times. The gene calls are TRBV29-1 and TRBJ2-7; D gene uncertain. Germline CDR1 SQVTM, CDR2 ANQGSEA. The CDR3 has 10 amino acids. V was cut by 6 bases and J by 7 bases, with 10 bases left in between. The CDR3: CSVFSGEQYF. The DNA for the CDR3 is TGCAGCGTCTTTTCTGGGGAGCAGTACTTC.

The chain is built from TRBV21-1 and TRBJ2-5; the table's TRBD1 call for D was not verified on the DNA. TRBV21-1 is marked as a pseudogene. The CDR3 has 19 amino acids. The CDR3 here is CASSKKQGRGSGYQETQYF. The CDR3 bases are TGTGCCAGCAGCAAAAAACAGGGTAGGGGGTCCGGTTACCAAGAGACCCAGTACTTC.

This clonotype was counted a few times. This chain connects TRBV5-1 to TRBJ2-2; TRBD2 agrees at 8 bases. Germline V lookup: CDR1 SGHRS, CDR2 YFSETQ. This CDR3 spans 18 amino acids. J lost 1 base, V lost 2 bases, and 10 bases had no gene match. The CDR3 sequence: CASSLSSSGVLNTGELFF. CDR3 in DNA: TGCGCCAGCAGCTTATCGAGTAGCGGGGTCTTGAACACCGGGGAGCTGTTTTTT.

This chain uses TRBV7-8 with TRBJ2-4; TRBD1 is a possible D gene (6 bases). V lost 0 bases, J lost 0 bases, and 15 bases lay in between. The germline gives CDR1 SGHVS, CDR2 FQNEAQ. The CDR3 runs 18 residues. DNA for the CDR3: TGTGCCAGCAGCTTAGCGTCCCGGCAGGGGTTAGCCAAAAACATTCAGTACTTC. It is translated as CASSLASRQGLAKNIQYF.

This sequence joins TRBV10-3 and TRBJ2-2; D is uncertain. CDR1 is ENHRY and CDR2 is SYGVKD in the germline V gene. V shed 1 base and J shed 5 bases, with 14 bases lying between them. This CDR3 contains 16 residues. CDR3: CAISELAAQKTGELFF. The CDR3 DNA follows: TGTGCCATCAGTGAGTTGGCAGCTCAAAAAACCGGGGAGCTGTTTTTT.

This clonotype appeared a few times. This rearrangement joins TRBV10-3 to TRBJ2-1, with 11 positions matching TRBD1. Germline CDR1 reads ENHRY; CDR2 reads SYGVKD. V was pared by 2 bases and J by 6 bases, with 3 bases of the junction left unmatched. The CDR3 covers 15 residues. The CDR3 DNA reads TGTGCCATCAGTGAGCTCGGACAGGGGGCCAATGAGCAGTTCTTC. The encoded protein is CAISELGQGANEQFF.

This chain connects TRBV6-2 or TRBV6-3 to TRBJ2-2; D is perhaps TRBD1 (6 bases). Germline loops: CDR1 MNHEY, CDR2 SVGEGT. This CDR3 region has 16 residues. Trimming shortened V by 6 bases and J by 7 bases, and 21 bases separated the two germline ends. The CDR3 coding sequence is TGTGCCAGCAGCCACGGCCTAGGGACAACGAACGGGGAGCTGTTTTTT. Translated, it gives CASSHGLGTTNGELFF.

The chain combines TRBV12-3 or TRBV12-4 with TRBJ1-2; unclear D gene. The CDR3 is made up of 13 amino acids. V was cut by 3 bases and J by 7 bases, with 12 bases left in between. Here the CDR3 reads CASSFSPGAGYTF. The CDR3, as DNA: TGTGCCAGCAGTTTTTCCCCGGGAGCTGGCTACACCTTC.

The CDR3 loop is CASSLKGQGYEQYF. In nucleotides, the CDR3 is TGTGCCAGCAGTTTAAAAGGACAGGGTTACGAGCAGTACTTC. This chain uses TRBV27 with TRBJ2-7; 8 positions match TRBD1. Germline assignment: CDR1 MNHEY and CDR2 SMNVEV (reference sequence). This CDR3 spans 14 amino acids. V gave up 2 bases and J gave up 4 bases; unmatched junction bases: 4.

The sample holds a few counts of this clonotype. The V call is TRBV7-2, the J call TRBJ2-2; the D gene is possibly TRBD2 (7 bases). Germline CDR1 is SGHTA and CDR2 is FQGNSA. The V end lost 5 bases, the J end lost 5 bases, and 15 bases lay between the germline ends. This CDR3 has 15 amino acids. The chain's CDR3 is CASSPLGGETGELFF. CDR3 DNA: TGTGCCAGCAGCCCGCTAGGGGGGGAGACCGGGGAGCTGTTTTTT.

This clonotype showed up many times. J is TRBJ2-1 and V is TRBV29-1; perhaps TRBD1 as D (5 bases). From germline, CDR1 is SQVTM and CDR2 ANQGSEA. CDR3 size: 11 residues. The V end was cut by 6 bases, the J end by 3 bases, with 6 bases between. CDR3 coding DNA: TGCAGCGTGCAGGGCTACAATGAGCAGTTCTTC. Amino acids: CSVQGYNEQFF.

V usage is TRBV10-3 and J usage is TRBJ1-5; D gene unclear. V was shortened by 0 bases and J by 2 bases, with 8 bases between the two germline ends. CDR1 and CDR2 (germline): ENHRY, SYGVKD. The CDR3 totals 15 residues. In DNA form, the CDR3 reads TGTGCCATCAGTGAGTCAGGGTTGGGCAATCAGCCCCAGCATTTT. It translates to CAISESGLGNQPQHF.

This clonotype was picked up a small number of times. As DNA, the CDR3 is TGTGCCAGCAGAGGGGGACTTTCCTACGAGCAGTACTTC. Translation: CASRGGLSYEQYF. V and J are TRBV27 and TRBJ2-7, with D perhaps given as TRBD1 or TRBD2 (6 bases each). The CDR3 extends over 13 amino acids. V was trimmed by 6 bases and J by 1 base, leaving 10 bases between them. Germline V gene lookup returns CDR1 MNHEY and CDR2 SMNVEV (reference sequence).

The chain is built from TRBV12-3 or TRBV12-4 and TRBJ2-1, with a possible D match to TRBD2 (7 bases). The CDR3 contains 15 residues. The germline V and J ends were trimmed by 6 bases and 4 bases, with 16 bases remaining between them. The CDR3 protein is CASSPGAGAYNEQFF. As DNA, the CDR3 is TGTGCCAGCAGCCCCGGGGCGGGGGCATACAATGAGCAGTTCTTC.

The rearrangement uses TRBV20-1 and TRBJ2-5, with unresolved D. The CDR3 has 13 amino acids. Trimming stripped 0 bases from V and 5 bases from J, with 10 bases between. CDR1 and CDR2 from the germline V gene are DFQATT and SNEGSKA (reference sequence). The chain's CDR3 is CSARETGEETQYF. Written as DNA, the CDR3 is TGCAGTGCTAGAGAGACTGGAGAGGAGACCCAGTACTTC.

This clonotype has only a few counts. The chain combines TRBV29-1 with TRBJ2-7; D may correspond to TRBD1 or TRBD2 (5 bases each). The CDR3 is 11 amino acids. V shed 4 bases and J shed 5 bases, with 9 bases lying between them. CDR1 is SQVTM and CDR2 is ANQGSEA in the germline V gene. The CDR3 loop is CSVVGANEQYF. CDR3 nucleotides: TGCAGCGTTGTCGGGGCCAACGAGCAGTACTTC.